This T cell receptor (beta chain) was obtained from a study of long-term antiretroviral therapy in people with HIV. This clone was recorded only once. Its antigen remains unknown. There were about 1-10 million cryopreserved PBMC in the samples before DNA extraction. The V end lost 2 bases, the J end lost 0 bases, and 8 bases lay between the germline ends. The germline CDR1 and CDR2 sequences are MNHNY and SVGAGI (reference sequence). CDR3 length: 14 amino acids. Findings and limits, study-wide: Once patients were on ART, diversity went higher but still fell short of transplant donor controls. For ART adherence, viral resistance and therapy changes, no data were available. Pre-ART clonal expansion yielded clones that dominated the repertoire at all time points.

Running of the v3.0 immunoSEQ assay took place at survey level. The repertoire was sequenced with immunoSEQ multiplex PCR; TCRdb's copy has only in-frame clones and lacks some. The repertoire includes 15,000 to 20,000 clones, approximately 84% of them detected once, and approximately 7.7% sits in the top ten. The chain combines TRBV6-6 with TRBJ2-7; D call uncertain. This clonotype was sampled from a man younger than 35 with HIV. This specimen consisted of unsorted PBMCs, obtained 0.9 years after starting antiretroviral therapy. CDR3 region: CASSYGILSYEQYF. The CDR3 region has the DNA TGTGCCAGCAGTTACGGGATCCTCTCCTACGAGCAGTACTTC.